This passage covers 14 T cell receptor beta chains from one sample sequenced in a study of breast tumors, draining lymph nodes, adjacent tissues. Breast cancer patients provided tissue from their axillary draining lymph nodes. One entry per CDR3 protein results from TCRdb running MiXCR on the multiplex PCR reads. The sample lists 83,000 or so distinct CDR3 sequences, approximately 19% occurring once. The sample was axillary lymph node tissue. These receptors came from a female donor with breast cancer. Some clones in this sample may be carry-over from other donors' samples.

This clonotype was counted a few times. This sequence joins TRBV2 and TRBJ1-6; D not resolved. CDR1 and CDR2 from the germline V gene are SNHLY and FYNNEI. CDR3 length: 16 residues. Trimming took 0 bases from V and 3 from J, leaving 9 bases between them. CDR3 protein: CASSEAQPLYNSPLHF. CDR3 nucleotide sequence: TGTGCCAGCAGTGAAGCGCAACCTCTCTATAATTCACCCCTCCACTTT.

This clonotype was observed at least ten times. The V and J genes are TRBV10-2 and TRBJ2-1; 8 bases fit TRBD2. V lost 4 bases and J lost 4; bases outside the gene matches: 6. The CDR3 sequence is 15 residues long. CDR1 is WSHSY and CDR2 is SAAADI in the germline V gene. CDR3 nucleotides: TGCGCCAGCAGTGTAGCGGGGACGCTATACAATGAGCAGTTCTTC. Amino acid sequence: CASSVAGTLYNEQFF.

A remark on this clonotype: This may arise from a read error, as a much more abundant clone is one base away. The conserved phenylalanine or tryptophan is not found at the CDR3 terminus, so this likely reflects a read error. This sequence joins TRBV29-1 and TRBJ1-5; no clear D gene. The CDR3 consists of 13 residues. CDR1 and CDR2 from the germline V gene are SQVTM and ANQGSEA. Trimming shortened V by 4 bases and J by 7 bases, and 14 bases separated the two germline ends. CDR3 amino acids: CSVGLSDSQPQHL. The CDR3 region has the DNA TGCAGCGTTGGGCTCTCGGACTCCCAGCCCCAGCATTTA.

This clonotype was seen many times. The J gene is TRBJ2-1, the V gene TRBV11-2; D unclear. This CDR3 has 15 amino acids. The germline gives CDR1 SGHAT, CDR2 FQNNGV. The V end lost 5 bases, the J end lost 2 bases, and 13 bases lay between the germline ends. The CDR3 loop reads CASSPTLHAYNEQFF. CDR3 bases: TGTGCCAGCAGCCCCACTCTACACGCCTACAATGAGCAGTTCTTC.

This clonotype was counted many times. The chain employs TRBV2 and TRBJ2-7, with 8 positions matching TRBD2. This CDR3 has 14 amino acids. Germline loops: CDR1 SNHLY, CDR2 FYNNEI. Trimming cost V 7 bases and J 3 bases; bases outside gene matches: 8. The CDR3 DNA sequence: TGTGCCAGCAAGTCTTTAGCGGGAAACTACGAGCAGTACTTC. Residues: CASKSLAGNYEQYF.

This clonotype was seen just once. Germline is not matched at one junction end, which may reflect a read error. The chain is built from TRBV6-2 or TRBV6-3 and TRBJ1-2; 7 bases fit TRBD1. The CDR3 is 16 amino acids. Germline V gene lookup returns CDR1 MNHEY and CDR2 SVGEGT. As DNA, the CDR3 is TGTGCCAGCGGTTACTCGCGGGACAGTGGTCTAGATGGCTACACCTTC. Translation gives CASGYSRDSGLDGYTF.

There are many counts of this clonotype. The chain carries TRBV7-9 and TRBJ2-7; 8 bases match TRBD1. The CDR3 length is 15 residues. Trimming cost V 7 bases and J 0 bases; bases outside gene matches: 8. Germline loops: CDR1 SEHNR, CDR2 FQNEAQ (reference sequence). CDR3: CASTFRQGSSYEQYF. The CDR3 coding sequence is TGTGCCAGCACCTTCCGACAGGGGAGCTCCTACGAGCAGTACTTC.

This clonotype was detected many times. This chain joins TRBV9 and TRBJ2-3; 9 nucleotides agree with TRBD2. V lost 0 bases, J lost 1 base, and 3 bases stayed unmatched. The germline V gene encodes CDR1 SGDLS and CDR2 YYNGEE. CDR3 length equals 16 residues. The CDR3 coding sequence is TGTGCCAGCAGCGTAGGCGGGAGGGACCGCACAGATACGCAGTATTTT. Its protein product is CASSVGGRDRTDTQYF.

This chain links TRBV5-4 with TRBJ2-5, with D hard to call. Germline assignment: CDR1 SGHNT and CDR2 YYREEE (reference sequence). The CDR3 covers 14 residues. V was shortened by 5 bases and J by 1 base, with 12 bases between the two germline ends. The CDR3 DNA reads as TGTGCCAGCAGTGGAGTGGCTGTCCAAGAGACCCAGTACTTC. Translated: CASSGVAVQETQYF.

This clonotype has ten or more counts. CDR3 in DNA: TGCGCCAGCAGCTGGGGACAGGGAGGGAACGAGCAGTACTTC. Encoded protein: CASSWGQGGNEQYF. The chain joins TRBV5-1 to TRBJ2-7, with 9 bases fitting TRBD1. This CDR3 region has 14 residues. Looked up from germline, CDR1 is SGHRS and CDR2 is YFSETQ. Trimming at V came to 3 bases and at J to 5 bases, leaving 6 bases not matched to a gene.

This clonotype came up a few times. The CDR3 sequence is CASRSAQGDLFF. CDR3 DNA: TGTGCCAGCAGGTCGGCCCAGGGGGACCTGTTTTTT. This sequence joins TRBV28 and TRBJ1-4; the match to TRBD1 covers 7 bases. The CDR3 is made up of 12 amino acids. CDR1 MDHEN and CDR2 SYDVKM come from the germline V gene. Losses at the gene ends were 6 bases for V and 14 bases for J; bases not matched to a gene: 9.

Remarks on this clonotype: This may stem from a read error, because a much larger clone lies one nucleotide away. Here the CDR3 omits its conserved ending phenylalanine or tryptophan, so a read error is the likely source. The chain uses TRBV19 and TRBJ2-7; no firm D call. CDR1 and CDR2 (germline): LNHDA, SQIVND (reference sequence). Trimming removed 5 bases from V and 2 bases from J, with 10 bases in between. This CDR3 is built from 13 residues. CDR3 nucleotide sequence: TGTGCCAGTAGTCCTACACAGACCTACGAGCAGTACTCC. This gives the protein CASSPTQTYEQYS.

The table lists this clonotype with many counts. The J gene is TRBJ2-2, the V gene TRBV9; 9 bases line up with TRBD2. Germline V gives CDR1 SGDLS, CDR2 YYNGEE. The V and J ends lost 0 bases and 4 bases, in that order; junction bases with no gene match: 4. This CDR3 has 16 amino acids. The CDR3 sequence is CASSVAAGGVTGELFF. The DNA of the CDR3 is TGTGCCAGCAGCGTAGCGGCGGGAGGGGTCACCGGGGAGCTGTTTTTT.

This chain's CDR3 is CASSLGDRSKEQFF. The CDR3 bases are TGTGCCAGCAGTTTAGGTGACAGGAGTAAAGAGCAGTTCTTC. The chain is built from TRBV27 and TRBJ2-1, with D tentatively TRBD1 (6 bases). V was cut by 2 bases and J by 10 bases, with 15 bases left in between. The germline CDR1 and CDR2 sequences are MNHEY and SMNVEV (reference sequence). The CDR3 totals 14 residues.